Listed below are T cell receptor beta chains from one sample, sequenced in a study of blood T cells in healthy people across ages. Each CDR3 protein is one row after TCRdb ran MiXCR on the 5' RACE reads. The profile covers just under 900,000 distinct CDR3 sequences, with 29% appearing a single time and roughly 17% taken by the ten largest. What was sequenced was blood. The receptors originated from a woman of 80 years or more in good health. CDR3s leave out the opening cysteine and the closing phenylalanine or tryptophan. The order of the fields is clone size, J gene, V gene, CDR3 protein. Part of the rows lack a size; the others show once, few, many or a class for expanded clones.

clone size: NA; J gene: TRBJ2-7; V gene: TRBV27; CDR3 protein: ASCNGGAAYNEQY
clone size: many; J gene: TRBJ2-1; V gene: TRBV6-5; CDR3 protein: ASSYGNAGGPGEQF
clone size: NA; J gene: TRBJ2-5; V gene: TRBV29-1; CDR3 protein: SVSLGGGLQETQY
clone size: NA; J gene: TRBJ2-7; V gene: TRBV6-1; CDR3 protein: ASSETGVGPECLPGY
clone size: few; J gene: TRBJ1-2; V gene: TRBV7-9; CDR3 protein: ASTTGTGYGYT
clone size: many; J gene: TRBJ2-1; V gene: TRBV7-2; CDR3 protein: ASSLASGVRNRF
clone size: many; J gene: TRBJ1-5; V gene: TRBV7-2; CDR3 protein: ASSKGQGVQQPQH
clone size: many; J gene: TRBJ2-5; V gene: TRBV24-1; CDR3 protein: ATSRDRQETQY
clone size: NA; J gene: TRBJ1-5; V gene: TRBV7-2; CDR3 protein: ASSLWTGSNQPQH
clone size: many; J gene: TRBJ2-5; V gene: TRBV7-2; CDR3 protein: ASSLGPSAGTQY
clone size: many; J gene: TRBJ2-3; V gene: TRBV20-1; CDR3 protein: SPGQGKMDTQY
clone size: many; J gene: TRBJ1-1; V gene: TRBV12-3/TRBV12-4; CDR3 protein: ASSLGGAKTEAF
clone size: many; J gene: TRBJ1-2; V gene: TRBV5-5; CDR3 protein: ASSLVGGAHYGYT
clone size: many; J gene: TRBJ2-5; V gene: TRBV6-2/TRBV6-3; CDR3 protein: ASSSSGKTQY
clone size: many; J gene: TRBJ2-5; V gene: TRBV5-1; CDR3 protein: ASSLGHREGETQY
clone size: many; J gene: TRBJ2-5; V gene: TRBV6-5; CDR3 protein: ASSFSRGPGETQY
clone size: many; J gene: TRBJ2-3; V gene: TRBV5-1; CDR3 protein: ASSSQGLGTDTQY
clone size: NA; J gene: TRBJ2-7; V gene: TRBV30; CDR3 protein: AWGLPGGGSDEQY
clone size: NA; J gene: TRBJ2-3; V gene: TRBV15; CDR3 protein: ATSMQRGGTDTQY
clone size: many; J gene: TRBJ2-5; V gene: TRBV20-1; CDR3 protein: SASDLAGAGETQY
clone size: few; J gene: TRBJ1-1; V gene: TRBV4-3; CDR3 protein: ASSPRQGGDTEAF
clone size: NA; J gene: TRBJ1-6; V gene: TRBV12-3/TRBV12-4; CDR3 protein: ASRITGDSPLH
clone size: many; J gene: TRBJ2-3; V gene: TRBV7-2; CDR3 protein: ATARAGGLDTQY
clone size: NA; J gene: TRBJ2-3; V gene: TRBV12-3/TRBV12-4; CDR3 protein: ASSFGRPRTDAQY
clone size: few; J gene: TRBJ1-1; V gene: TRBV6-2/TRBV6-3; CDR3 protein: ASSYEGHTEAF
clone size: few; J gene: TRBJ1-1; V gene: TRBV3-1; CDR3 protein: ASSRGSANTEAF
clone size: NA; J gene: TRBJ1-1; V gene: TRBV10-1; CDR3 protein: ASSESGGIAEAF
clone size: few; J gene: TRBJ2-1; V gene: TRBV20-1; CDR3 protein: SASGGSSGGGNEQF
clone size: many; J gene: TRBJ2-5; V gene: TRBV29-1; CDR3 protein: SVRTGGETQY
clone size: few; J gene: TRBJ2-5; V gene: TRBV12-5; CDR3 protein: ASQGFAETQY
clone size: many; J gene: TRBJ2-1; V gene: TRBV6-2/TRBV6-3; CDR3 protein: ASGGSYNEQF
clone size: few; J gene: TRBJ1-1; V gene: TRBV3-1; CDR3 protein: ASGQDRGEAF
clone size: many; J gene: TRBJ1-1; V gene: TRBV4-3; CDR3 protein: ASSRRDRDTEAF
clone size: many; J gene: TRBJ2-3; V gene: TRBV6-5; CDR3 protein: ASTRQGYETQY
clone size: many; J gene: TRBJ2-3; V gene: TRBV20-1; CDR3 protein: STIRGARDTQY
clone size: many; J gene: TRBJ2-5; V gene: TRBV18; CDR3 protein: ASSRERLAGETQY
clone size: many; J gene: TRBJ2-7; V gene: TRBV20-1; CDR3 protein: SARPSGRGGEQY
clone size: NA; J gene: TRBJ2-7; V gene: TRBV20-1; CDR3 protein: SASGTSDEQY
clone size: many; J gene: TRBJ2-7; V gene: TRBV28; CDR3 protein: ASSLGIHYEQY
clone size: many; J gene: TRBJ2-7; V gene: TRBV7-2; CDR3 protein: ASTPGTGNSGEQY
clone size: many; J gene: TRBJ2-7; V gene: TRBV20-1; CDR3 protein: SARVAPSGGDYEQY
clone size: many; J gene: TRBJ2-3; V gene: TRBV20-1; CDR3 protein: SARGSQGEATDTQY
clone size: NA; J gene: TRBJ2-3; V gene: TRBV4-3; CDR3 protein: AGSQGAHTDTQY
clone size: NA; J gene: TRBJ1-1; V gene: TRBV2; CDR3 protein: ASITQAMNTEAF
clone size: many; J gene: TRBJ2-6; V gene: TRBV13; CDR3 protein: ASRDAGGANVLT
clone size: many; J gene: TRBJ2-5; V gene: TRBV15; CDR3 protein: ATSRVGTSETQY
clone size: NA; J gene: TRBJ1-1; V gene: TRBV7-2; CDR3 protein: ASSFLRGGGTEAF
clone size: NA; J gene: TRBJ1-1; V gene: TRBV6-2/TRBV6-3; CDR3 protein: ASSYSKGSLNTEAF
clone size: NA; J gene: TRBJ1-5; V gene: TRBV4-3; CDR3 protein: ASSQSDRGGPQH
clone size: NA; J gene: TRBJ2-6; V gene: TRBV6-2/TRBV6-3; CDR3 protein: ASSLRGLRANVLT
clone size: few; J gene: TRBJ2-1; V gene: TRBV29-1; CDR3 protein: SVDPGDGQF